What follows are 16 T cell receptor beta chains derived from one specimen sequenced in a study of blood T cell repertoires in COVID-19. Data came from immunoSEQ multiplex PCR; TCRdb stores just in-frame clones and leaves some out. The sample contains some 120,000 clones, about four fifths of which appear only once. Sequencing used peripheral blood. These receptors originate from a human donor in a cohort sampled during active COVID-19.

The J gene is TRBJ2-7, the V gene TRBV19; possible D gene TRBD1, 6 bases. CDR3 length: 16 amino acids. CDR1 is LNHDA and CDR2 is SQIVND in the germline V gene (reference sequence). Trimming took 3 bases from V and 7 from J, leaving 22 bases between them. The CDR3 coding sequence is TGTGCCAGTAGTATTCAGGGGCCACGGGCCTCAGGGGAGCAGTACTTC. It specifies CASSIQGPRASGEQYF.

This chain uses TRBV19 with TRBJ2-2; D perhaps matches TRBD1 (7 bases). Germline lookup yields CDR1 LNHDA and CDR2 SQIVND (reference sequence). The CDR3 runs 17 residues. Trimming removed 7 bases from V and 2 bases from J, with 20 bases in between. CDR3 DNA: TGTGCCAGTACCTCCAGGGGGGCCTTATATAACACCGGGGAGCTGTTTTTT. This sequence encodes CASTSRGALYNTGELFF.

The chain links TRBV3-1 (or the pseudogene TRBV3-2) to TRBJ2-3; D is perhaps TRBD2 (7 bases). This CDR3 has 14 residues. CDR1 is LGHDT, CDR2 YNNKEL, per germline (reference sequence). Trimming removed 4 bases at V and 6 bases at J, with 14 bases between. The CDR3 is CASSPPRGPDTQYF. The CDR3 region has the DNA TGTGCCAGCAGCCCCCCGCGGGGGCCCGATACGCAGTATTTT.

The genes are TRBV6-5 and TRBJ2-1, with 9 bases aligning to TRBD2. From germline, CDR1 is MNHEY and CDR2 SVGAGI. After removal of 4 bases from V and 10 bases from J, the junction contained 8 bases not matched to a gene. This CDR3 spans 14 amino acids. The CDR3 spells CASSSGTSRDEQFF. Written as DNA, the CDR3 is TGTGCCAGCAGTTCCGGGACTAGCAGGGACGAGCAGTTCTTC.

The chain uses TRBV21-1 and TRBJ2-7; TRBD2 is the table's D call and was not checked against the DNA. TRBV21-1 is an annotated pseudogene. The CDR3 is 15 residues long. DNA for the CDR3: TGTGCCAGCAGCAAAGTTCGGGTACCCTCCTACGAGCAGTACTTC. This gives the protein CASSKVRVPSYEQYF.

V gene TRBV4-2 combines with J gene TRBJ2-5, with D possibly being TRBD2 (5 bases). V lost 3 bases and J 2 bases, leaving 10 bases between the germline ends. CDR1 and CDR2 (germline): LGHNA, YNFKEQ. The CDR3 is 14 residues long. The CDR3 nucleotides are TGTGCCAGCAGCCAGAGGGCTGGTCAAGAGACCCAGTACTTC. Translation: CASSQRAGQETQYF.

The genes are TRBV6-1 and TRBJ1-4, with D possibly TRBD1 on 5 matching bases. The germline V gene has CDR1 MNHNS and CDR2 SASEGT. The CDR3 contains 15 residues. V was cut by 2 bases and J by 2 bases, with 9 bases left in between. This CDR3 reads CASSELGPTNEKLFF. In nucleotides, the CDR3 is TGTGCCAGCAGTGAACTGGGGCCGACTAATGAAAAACTGTTTTTT.

On this clone: A single base separates this from a much larger clone, so it may be a read error. This rearrangement joins TRBV27 to TRBJ2-6; a weak D match, TRBD2 (6 bases). The CDR3 is 15 amino acids. Per germline, CDR1 MNHEY and CDR2 SMNVEV (reference sequence). V dropped 4 bases and J dropped 1 base, with 8 bases sitting between them. Here the CDR3 reads CASSSRGSGANVLTF. DNA of the CDR3: TGTGCCAGCAGTTCCCGGGGGTCTGGGGCCAACGTCCTGACTTTC.

The chain links TRBV5-8 to TRBJ2-7, with unresolved D. The V gene's germline CDR1 is SGHTS and CDR2 YDEGEE. V gave up 0 bases and J gave up 1 base, with 5 bases separating them. CDR3 length: 13 amino acids. Here the CDR3 DNA reads TGTGCCAGCAGCTTGGACGGTTCCTACGAGCAGTACTTC. This sequence encodes CASSLDGSYEQYF.

This clone was picked up one time. The J gene is TRBJ1-2, the V gene TRBV30; D not certain. The CDR3 consists of 12 residues. Per the germline V gene, CDR1 is GTSNPN and CDR2 is SVGIG (reference sequence). V dropped 2 bases and J dropped 5 bases, with 9 bases sitting between them. As DNA, the CDR3 is TGTGCCTGGAGTACGGGGAGGTATGGCTACACCTTC. Protein sequence: CAWSTGRYGYTF.

The rearrangement joins TRBV7-6 to TRBJ2-1; 8 nucleotides line up with TRBD1. J gave up 2 bases and V 4 bases, and 4 bases lay outside the gene matches. This CDR3 contains 15 residues. CDR1 and CDR2 from the germline V gene are SGHVS and FNYEAQ. The CDR3 here is CASSSDRAAYNEQFF. Written as DNA, the CDR3 is TGTGCCAGCAGCTCGGACAGGGCCGCCTACAATGAGCAGTTCTTC.

The sample holds one count of this clone. The chain joins TRBV21-1 to TRBJ1-1. TRBV21-1 is labeled a pseudogene. The CDR3 loop spans 17 amino acids. For the CDR3, the DNA is TGTGCCAGCAGCCCTACCTACCCTCATCCTACTAACACTGAAGCTTTCTTT. As protein: CASSPTYPHPTNTEAFF.

The chain carries TRBV30 and TRBJ2-7; D is perhaps TRBD2 (5 bases). The CDR3 contains 14 residues. Germline CDR1 GTSNPN, CDR2 SVGIG (reference sequence). V dropped 3 bases and J dropped 2 bases, with 14 bases sitting between them. The CDR3 spells CAWSVGLGTYEQYF. The CDR3 nucleotides read TGTGCCTGGAGCGTAGGACTGGGGACCTACGAGCAGTACTTC.

J is TRBJ1-4 and V is TRBV28; 7 bases are a match to TRBD1. The CDR3 runs to 15 residues. V shed 2 bases, J shed 4 bases, and the junction held 4 bases outside the gene matches. Germline CDR1 and CDR2: MDHEN and SYDVKM. CDR3 protein: CASSLKGQHNEKLFF. The CDR3 coding sequence is TGTGCCAGCAGTTTAAAGGGACAGCATAATGAAAAACTGTTTTTT.

The rearrangement links TRBV6-5 to TRBJ2-7; TRBD1 might be the D (5 bases). The CDR3 consists of 14 residues. Looked up from germline, CDR1 is MNHEY and CDR2 is SVGAGI. The V end was cut by 7 bases, the J end by 0 bases, with 13 bases between. The CDR3 sequence: CASIREPLSYEQYF. CDR3 DNA sequence: TGTGCCAGCATCAGGGAACCCCTCTCCTACGAGCAGTACTTC.

The CDR3: CASSYNDRPPNYGYTF. In DNA, the CDR3 is TGTGCCAGCAGCTATAATGACAGGCCTCCTAACTATGGCTACACCTTC. V gene TRBV7-2 combines with J gene TRBJ1-2; TRBD1 is a possible D gene (6 bases). V lost 4 bases and J 0 bases, leaving 15 bases between the germline ends. This CDR3 has 16 residues. Germline assignment: CDR1 SGHTA and CDR2 FQGNSA.